The rows below give T cell receptor beta chains drawn from one sample of a study of response to subunit inactivated influenza vaccine. Each CDR3 protein is one row after TCRdb ran MiXCR on the RT-PCR reads. The repertoire consists of 300,000 to 350,000 distinct CDR3 sequences, with 21% occurring once and the leading ten covering about 10%. The specimen was PBMCs from blood, collected roughly 20 months after vaccination. The receptors stem from a man between 50 and 70 years old who received an inactivated influenza vaccine. The CDR3 runs from the conserved cysteine through the conserved F or W. The order of the fields is D gene, V gene, clone size, J gene, CDR3 DNA, CDR3 protein. D genes are given only for firm matches. Rows may omit the clone size; those that give it use once, few, many or a size class.

-	TRBV28	few	TRBJ2-7	TGTGCCAGCAGTTTCTCTCTGAACCCCTACGAGCAGTACTTC	CASSFSLNPYEQYF
TRBD2	TRBV4-3	-	TRBJ2-2	TGCGCCAGCAGCCAAGGAATCGGGGGGAGGGCCACCGGGGAGCTGTTTTTT	CASSQGIGGRATGELFF
-	TRBV7-2	few	TRBJ1-2	TGTGCCAGCAGCTTAGGAAGGCAGGGAAGTGGCTACACCTTC	CASSLGRQGSGYTF
-	TRBV5-1	-	TRBJ2-2	TGCGCCAGCAGCCGCGGGCCGCCGAACACCGGGGAGCTGTTTTTT	CASSRGPPNTGELFF
TRBD1	TRBV4-3	-	TRBJ1-3	TGCGCCAGCAGCCAAGTCCCGGGACAGGGGAGAAACACCATATATTTT	CASSQVPGQGRNTIYF
TRBD1	TRBV20-1	many	TRBJ1-1	TGCAGTGCCTGGGGACAGGGGAGCCCTGAAGCTTTCTTT	CSAWGQGSPEAFF
-	TRBV28	-	TRBJ2-5	TGTGCCAGCAGTTCGGACGGAGAGCAAGAGACCCAGTACTTC	CASSSDGEQETQYF
-	TRBV7-8	few	TRBJ1-2	TGTGCCAGCAGCTATTCAGGGCGAGTGAACTATGGCTACACCTTC	CASSYSGRVNYGYTF
-	TRBV19	few	TRBJ1-6	TGTGCCAGTAGCGAGGGGTTCGGCTCCTATAATTCACCCCTCCACTTT	CASSEGFGSYNSPLHF
TRBD2	TRBV14	few	TRBJ2-1	TGTGCCAGCAGCTACTGGACTAGCCCAGATGGTGAGCAGTTCTTC	CASSYWTSPDGEQFF